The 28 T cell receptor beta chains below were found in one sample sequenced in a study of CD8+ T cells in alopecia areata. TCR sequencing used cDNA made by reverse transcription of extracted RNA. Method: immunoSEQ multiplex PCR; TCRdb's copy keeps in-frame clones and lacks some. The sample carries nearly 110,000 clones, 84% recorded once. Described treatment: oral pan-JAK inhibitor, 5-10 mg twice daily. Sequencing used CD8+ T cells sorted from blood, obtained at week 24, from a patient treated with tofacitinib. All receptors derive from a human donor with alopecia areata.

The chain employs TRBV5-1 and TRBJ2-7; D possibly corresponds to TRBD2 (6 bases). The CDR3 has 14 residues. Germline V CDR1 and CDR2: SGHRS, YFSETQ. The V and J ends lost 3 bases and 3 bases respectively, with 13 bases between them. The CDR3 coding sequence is TGCGCCAGCAGCTCTCCCGGGACTGACTACGAGCAGTACTTC. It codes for CASSSPGTDYEQYF.

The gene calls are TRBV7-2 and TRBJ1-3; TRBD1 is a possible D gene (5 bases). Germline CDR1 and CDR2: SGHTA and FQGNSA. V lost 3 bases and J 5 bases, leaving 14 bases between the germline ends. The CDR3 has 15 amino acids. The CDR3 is CASSLGVGPRNTIYF. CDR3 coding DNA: TGTGCCAGCAGCTTGGGTGTGGGACCGCGAAACACCATATATTTT.

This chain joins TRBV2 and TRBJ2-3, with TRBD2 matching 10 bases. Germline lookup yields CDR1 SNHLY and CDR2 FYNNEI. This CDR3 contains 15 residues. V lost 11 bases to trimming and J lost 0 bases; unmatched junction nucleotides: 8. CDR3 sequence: CASGKRGGSTDTQYF. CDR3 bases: TGTGCCTCGGGCAAGCGGGGGGGAAGCACAGATACGCAGTATTTT. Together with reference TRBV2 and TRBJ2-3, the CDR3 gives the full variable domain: EPEVTQTPSHQVTQMGQEVILRCVPISNHLYFYWYRQILGQKVEFLVSFYNNEISEKSEIFDDQFSVERPDGSNFTLKIRSTKLEDSAMYFCASGKRGGSTDTQYFGPGTRLTVL.

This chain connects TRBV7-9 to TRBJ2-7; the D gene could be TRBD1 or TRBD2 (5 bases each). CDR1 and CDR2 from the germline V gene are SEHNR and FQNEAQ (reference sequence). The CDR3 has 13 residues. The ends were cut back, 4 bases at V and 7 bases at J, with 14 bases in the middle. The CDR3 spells CASSWGSGDEQYF. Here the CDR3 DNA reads TGTGCCAGCAGCTGGGGGTCCGGGGATGAGCAGTACTTC. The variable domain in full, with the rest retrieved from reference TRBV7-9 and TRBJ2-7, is DTGVSQNPRHKITKRGQNVTFRCDPISEHNRLYWYRQTLGQGPEFLTYFQNEAQLEKSRLLSDRFSAERPKGSFSTLEIQRTEQGDSAMYLCASSWGSGDEQYFGPGTRLTVT.

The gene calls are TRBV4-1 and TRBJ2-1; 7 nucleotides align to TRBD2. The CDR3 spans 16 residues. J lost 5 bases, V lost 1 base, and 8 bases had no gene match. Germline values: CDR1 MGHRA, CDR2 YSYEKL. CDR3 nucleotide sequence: TGCGCCAGCAGCCAAGTAAACGGGGGGATTCACAATGAGCAGTTCTTC. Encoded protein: CASSQVNGGIHNEQFF.

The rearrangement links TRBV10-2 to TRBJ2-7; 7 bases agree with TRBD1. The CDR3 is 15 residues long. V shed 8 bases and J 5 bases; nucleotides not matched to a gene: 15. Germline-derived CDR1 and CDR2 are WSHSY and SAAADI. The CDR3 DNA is TGCGCCAGCTACCGGGACAGTTTAATGGAGCACGAGCAGTACTTC. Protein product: CASYRDSLMEHEQYF.

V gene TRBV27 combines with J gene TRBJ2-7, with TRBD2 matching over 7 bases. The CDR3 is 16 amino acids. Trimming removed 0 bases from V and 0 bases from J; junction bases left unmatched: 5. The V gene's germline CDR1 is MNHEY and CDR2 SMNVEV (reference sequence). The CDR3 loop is CASSLSLAESSYEQYF. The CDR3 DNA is TGTGCCAGCAGTTTATCCCTAGCGGAAAGCTCCTACGAGCAGTACTTC.

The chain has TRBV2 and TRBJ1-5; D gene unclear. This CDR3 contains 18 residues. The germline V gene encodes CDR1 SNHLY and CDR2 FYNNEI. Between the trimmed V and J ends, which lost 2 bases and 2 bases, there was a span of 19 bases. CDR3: CASSEWGLTIGGNQPQHF. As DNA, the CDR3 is TGTGCCAGCAGTGAATGGGGATTGACGATCGGGGGCAATCAGCCCCAGCATTTT.

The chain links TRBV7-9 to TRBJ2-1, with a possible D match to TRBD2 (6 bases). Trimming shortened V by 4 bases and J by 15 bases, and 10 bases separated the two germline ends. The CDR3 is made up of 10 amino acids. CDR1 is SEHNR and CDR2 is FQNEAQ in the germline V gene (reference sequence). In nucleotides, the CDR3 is TGTGCCAGCAGCTCGGGACTGTGGTTCTTC. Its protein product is CASSSGLWFF.

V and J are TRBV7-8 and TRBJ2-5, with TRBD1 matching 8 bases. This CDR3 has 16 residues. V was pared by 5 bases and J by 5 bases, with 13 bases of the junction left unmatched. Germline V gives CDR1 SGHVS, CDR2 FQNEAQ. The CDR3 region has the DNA TGTGCCAGCAGCCAGGGGGCCGGTGGCAGGGCCGAGACCCAGTACTTC. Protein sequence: CASSQGAGGRAETQYF.

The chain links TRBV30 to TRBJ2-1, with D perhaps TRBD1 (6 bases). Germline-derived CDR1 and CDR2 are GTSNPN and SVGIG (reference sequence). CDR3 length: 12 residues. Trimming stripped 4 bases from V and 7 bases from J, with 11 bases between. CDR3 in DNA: TGTGCCTGGAAGGGGGTTGGAAATGAGCAGTTCTTC. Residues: CAWKGVGNEQFF.

The CDR3 is CASSSDRDRNTIYF. CDR3 nucleotides: TGCGCCAGCAGCTCGGACAGGGATCGAAACACCATATATTTT. The chain has TRBV5-1 and TRBJ1-3; 8 positions match TRBD1. Per the germline V gene, CDR1 is SGHRS and CDR2 is YFSETQ. After removal of 3 bases from V and 5 bases from J, the junction contained 4 bases not matched to a gene. The CDR3 spans 14 residues.

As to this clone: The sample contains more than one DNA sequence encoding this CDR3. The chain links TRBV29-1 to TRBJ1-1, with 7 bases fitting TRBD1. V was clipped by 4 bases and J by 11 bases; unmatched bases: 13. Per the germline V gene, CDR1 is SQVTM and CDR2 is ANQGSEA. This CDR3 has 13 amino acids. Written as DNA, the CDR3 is TGCAGCGTTGGGAGCAACAGGGGCAGAGGGGCTTTCTTT. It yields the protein CSVGSNRGRGAFF.

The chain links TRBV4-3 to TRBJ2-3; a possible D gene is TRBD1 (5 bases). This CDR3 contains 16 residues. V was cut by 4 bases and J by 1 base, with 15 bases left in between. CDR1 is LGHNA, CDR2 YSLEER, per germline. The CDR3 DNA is TGCGCCAGCAGCCTCTCGACAGCAGCCCGCACAGATACGCAGTATTTT. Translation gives CASSLSTAARTDTQYF.

CDR3 sequence (DNA): TGTGCCAGCAGTTTTCTCGGCGGGGGGAGCACAGATACGCAGTATTTT. It translates to CASSFLGGGSTDTQYF. V gene TRBV27 combines with J gene TRBJ2-3; 8 bases match TRBD2. Germline trimming cut 3 bases from V and 0 bases from J; bases unmatched to any gene: 5. The CDR3 extends over 16 amino acids. CDR1 and CDR2 from the germline V gene are MNHEY and SMNVEV (reference sequence).

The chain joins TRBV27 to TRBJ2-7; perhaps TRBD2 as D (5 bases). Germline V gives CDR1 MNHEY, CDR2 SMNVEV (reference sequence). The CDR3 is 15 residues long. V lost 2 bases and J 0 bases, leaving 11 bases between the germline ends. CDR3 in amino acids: CASSLIGRGSYEQYF. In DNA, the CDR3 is TGTGCCAGCAGTTTAATAGGACGGGGCTCCTACGAGCAGTACTTC.

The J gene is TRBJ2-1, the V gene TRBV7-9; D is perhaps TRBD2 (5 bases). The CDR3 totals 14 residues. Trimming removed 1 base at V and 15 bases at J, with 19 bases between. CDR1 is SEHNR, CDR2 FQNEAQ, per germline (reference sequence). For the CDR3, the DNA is TGTGCCAGCAGCTTAGGGCAGCTGAATCGACGGGGGTTCTTC. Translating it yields CASSLGQLNRRGFF. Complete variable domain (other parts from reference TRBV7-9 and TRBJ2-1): DTGVSQNPRHKITKRGQNVTFRCDPISEHNRLYWYRQTLGQGPEFLTYFQNEAQLEKSRLLSDRFSAERPKGSFSTLEIQRTEQGDSAMYLCASSLGQLNRRGFFGPGTRLTVL.

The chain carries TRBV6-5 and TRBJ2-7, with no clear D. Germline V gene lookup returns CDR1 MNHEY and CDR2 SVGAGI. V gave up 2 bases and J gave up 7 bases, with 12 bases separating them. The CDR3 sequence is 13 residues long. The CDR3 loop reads CASSYGSPQEQYF. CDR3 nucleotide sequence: TGTGCCAGCAGTTACGGGTCCCCTCAGGAGCAGTACTTC.

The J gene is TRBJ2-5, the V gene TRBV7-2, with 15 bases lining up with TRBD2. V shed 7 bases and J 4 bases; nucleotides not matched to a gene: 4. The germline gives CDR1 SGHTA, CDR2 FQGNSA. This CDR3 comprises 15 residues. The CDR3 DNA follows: TGTGCCAGCACGGGGACTAGCGGGGGGCCAGAGACCCAGTACTTC. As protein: CASTGTSGGPETQYF.

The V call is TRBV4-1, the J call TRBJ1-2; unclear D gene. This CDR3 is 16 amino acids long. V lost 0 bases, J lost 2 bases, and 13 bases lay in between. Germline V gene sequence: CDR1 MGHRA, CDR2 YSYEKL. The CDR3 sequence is CASSQDQWSTNYGYTF. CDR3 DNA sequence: TGCGCCAGCAGCCAAGATCAGTGGAGTACAAACTATGGCTACACCTTC.

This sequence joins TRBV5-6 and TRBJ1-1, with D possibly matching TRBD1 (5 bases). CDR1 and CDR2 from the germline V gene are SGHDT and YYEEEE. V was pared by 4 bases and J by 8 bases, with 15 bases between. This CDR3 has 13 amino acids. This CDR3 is CASSPGRGREAFF. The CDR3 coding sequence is TGTGCCAGCAGCCCAGGGAGGGGTAGAGAAGCTTTCTTT.

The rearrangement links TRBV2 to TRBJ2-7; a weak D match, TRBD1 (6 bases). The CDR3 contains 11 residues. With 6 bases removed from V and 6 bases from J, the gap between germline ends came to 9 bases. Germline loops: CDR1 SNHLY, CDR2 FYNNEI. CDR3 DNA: TGTGCCAGCAGCCAGGGGATCGAGCAGTACTTC. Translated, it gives CASSQGIEQYF.

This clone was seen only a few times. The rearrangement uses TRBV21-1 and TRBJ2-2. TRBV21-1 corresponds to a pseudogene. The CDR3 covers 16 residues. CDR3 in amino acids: CASSKAGNREVGELFF. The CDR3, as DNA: TGTGCCAGCAGCAAAGCAGGAAACAGGGAGGTCGGGGAGCTGTTTTTT.

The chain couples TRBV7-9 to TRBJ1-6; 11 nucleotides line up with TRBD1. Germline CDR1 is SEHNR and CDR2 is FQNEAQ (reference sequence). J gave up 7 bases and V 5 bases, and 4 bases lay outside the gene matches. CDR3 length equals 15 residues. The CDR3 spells CASSDGTGGNSPLHF. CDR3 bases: TGTGCCAGCAGCGACGGGACAGGGGGGAATTCACCCCTCCACTTT.

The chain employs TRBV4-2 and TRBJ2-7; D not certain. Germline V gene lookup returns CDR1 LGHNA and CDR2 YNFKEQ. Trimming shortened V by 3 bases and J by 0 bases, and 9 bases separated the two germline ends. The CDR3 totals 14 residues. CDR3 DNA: TGTGCCAGCAGCCACTGGCTCCACTCCTACGAGCAGTACTTC. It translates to CASSHWLHSYEQYF.

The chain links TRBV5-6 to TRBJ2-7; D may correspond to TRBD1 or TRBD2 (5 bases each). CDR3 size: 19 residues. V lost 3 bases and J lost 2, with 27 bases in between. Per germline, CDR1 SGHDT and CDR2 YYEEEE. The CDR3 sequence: CASSSYYVRGTRSTYEQYF. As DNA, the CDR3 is TGTGCCAGCAGCTCCTATTACGTCCGTGGGACCAGGTCAACCTACGAGCAGTACTTC.

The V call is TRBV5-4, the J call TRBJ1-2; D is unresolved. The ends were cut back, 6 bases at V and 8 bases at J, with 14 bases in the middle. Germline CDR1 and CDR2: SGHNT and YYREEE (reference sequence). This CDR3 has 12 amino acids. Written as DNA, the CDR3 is TGTGCCAGCACCACCCCTACTGAGGGCTACACCTTC. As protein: CASTTPTEGYTF.

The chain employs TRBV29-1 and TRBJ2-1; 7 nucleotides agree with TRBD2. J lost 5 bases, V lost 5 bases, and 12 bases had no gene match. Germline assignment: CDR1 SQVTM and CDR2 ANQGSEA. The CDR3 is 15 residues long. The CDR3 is CSVPPWGGVHNEQFF. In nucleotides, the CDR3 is TGCAGCGTTCCCCCCTGGGGGGGGGTCCACAATGAGCAGTTCTTC.